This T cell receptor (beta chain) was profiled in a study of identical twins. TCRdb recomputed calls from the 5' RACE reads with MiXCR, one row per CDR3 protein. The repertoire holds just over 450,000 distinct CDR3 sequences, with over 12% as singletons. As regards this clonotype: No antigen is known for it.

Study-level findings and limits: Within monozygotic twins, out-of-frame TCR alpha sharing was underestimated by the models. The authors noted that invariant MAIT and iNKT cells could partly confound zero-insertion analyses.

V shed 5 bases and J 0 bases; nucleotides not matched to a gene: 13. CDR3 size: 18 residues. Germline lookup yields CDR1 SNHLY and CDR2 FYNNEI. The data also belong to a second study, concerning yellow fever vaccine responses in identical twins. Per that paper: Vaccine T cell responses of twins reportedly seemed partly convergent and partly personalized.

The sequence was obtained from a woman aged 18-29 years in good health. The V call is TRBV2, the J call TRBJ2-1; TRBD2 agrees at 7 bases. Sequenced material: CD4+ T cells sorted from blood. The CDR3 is CASSPVGLAESSYNEQFF. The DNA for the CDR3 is TGTGCCAGCAGTCCCGTTGGGCTAGCGGAAAGCTCCTACAATGAGCAGTTCTTC.